This passage covers 7 T cell receptor beta chains from one sample sequenced in a study of blood T cell repertoires in COVID-19. The table came from immunoSEQ multiplex PCR; TCRdb's copy has only in-frame clones and leaves some out. The table records under 300,000 clones, around nine tenths of them present only once. Material: PBMCs or T cells enriched from blood (not recorded which). The receptors stem from a woman between 18 and 29 years old who had recovered from COVID-19.

The chain is built from TRBV5-1 and TRBJ1-4, with 7 bases aligning to TRBD1. This CDR3 has 15 residues. Germline V lookup: CDR1 SGHRS, CDR2 YFSETQ. The ends lost 3 bases at V and 3 bases at J; junction bases unmatched: 5. DNA for the CDR3: TGCGCCAGCAGCTCCCTAGGGGGCCCTAATGAAAAACTGTTTTTT. This sequence encodes CASSSLGGPNEKLFF.

The chain links TRBV7-9 to TRBJ2-1; a weak D match, TRBD1 (6 bases). Trimming removed 2 bases from V and 9 bases from J, with 17 bases in between. CDR1 and CDR2 (germline): SEHNR, FQNEAQ (reference sequence). This CDR3 has 15 residues. CDR3 sequence (DNA): TGTGCCAGCAGCTTAAGCTGGACAGTGTTTGGTGAGCAGTTCTTC. Its translation: CASSLSWTVFGEQFF. The full variable domain, completed using reference TRBV7-9 and TRBJ2-1, is DTGVSQNPRHKITKRGQNVTFRCDPISEHNRLYWYRQTLGQGPEFLTYFQNEAQLEKSRLLSDRFSAERPKGSFSTLEIQRTEQGDSAMYLCASSLSWTVFGEQFFGPGTRLTVL.

The chain combines TRBV6-5 with TRBJ1-2, with a possible D match to TRBD1 (6 bases). This CDR3 comprises 13 residues. V was pared by 7 bases and J by 8 bases, with 17 bases between. Germline CDR1 and CDR2: MNHEY and SVGAGI. The CDR3 protein is CASTATGLYGYTF. CDR3 nucleotides: TGTGCCAGCACCGCTACAGGGTTGTACGGCTACACCTTC.

The rearrangement joins TRBV28 to TRBJ1-5; D is perhaps TRBD1 (6 bases). CDR3 size: 12 residues. V shed 6 bases and J shed 5 bases, with 8 bases lying between them. Per the germline V gene, CDR1 is MDHEN and CDR2 is SYDVKM. In nucleotides, the CDR3 is TGTGCCAGCAGACAGGGACATCAGCCCCAGCATTTT. This translates into CASRQGHQPQHF.

This clone was found once. The rearrangement links TRBV29-1 to TRBJ1-5; no firm D call. Germline-derived CDR1 and CDR2 are SQVTM and ANQGSEA. V was pared by 4 bases and J by 5 bases, with 12 bases between. The CDR3 has 13 residues. The CDR3: CSVGTMADQPQHF. CDR3 bases: TGCAGCGTTGGAACGATGGCCGATCAGCCCCAGCATTTT.

This chain connects TRBV10-3 to TRBJ1-1, with D maybe TRBD1 (6 bases). Per germline, CDR1 ENHRY and CDR2 SYGVKD. Trimming shortened V by 7 bases and J by 0 bases, and 9 bases separated the two germline ends. The CDR3 sequence is 13 residues long. CDR3 sequence reads: CAITGQLNTEAFF. In nucleotides, the CDR3 is TGTGCCATCACCGGACAGTTGAACACTGAAGCTTTCTTT.

V is TRBV28 and J is TRBJ1-2; 7 bases are a match to TRBD1. The CDR3 spans 13 residues. The germline V gene encodes CDR1 MDHEN and CDR2 SYDVKM. DNA of the CDR3: TGTGCGTGGGCTTCACAGGGGAACTATGGCTACACCTTC. It encodes CAWASQGNYGYTF.